A single T cell receptor beta chain is shown here with its context. Its antigen is not identified. The CDR3 runs to 14 residues. V shed 0 bases and J shed 5 bases, with 11 bases lying between them. Germline-derived CDR1 and CDR2 are SGHAT and FQNNGV. Repertoires were generated with immunoSEQ multiplex PCR, while TCRdb's copy carries only in-frame clones and drops some. The sample carries 43,000 or so clones, around 81% recorded once. The sample comes from a study of PD-L1 blockade in urothelial cancer. Across the whole study: Blood-derived samples held a median about 130,000 T cells.

Described time point: pretreatment peripheral blood. Each individual provided 1 to 8 samples (taken pretreatment and on-treatment). The study's findings and limits: Better progression-free and overall survival followed lower pretreatment blood clonality.

The chain employs TRBV11-2 and TRBJ2-7; maybe TRBD1 (5 bases). The origin of this receptor is a man aged 55 to 70 with urothelial cancer. The specimen comprised PBMCs, sampled around atezolizumab (anti-PD-L1) treatment. DNA for the CDR3: TGTGCCAGCAGCTTAGATCGGTCAGGGAACGAGCAGTACTTC. Its translation: CASSLDRSGNEQYF.